Following are 30 T cell receptor beta chains from one sample sequenced in a study of T cells in Graves' hyperthyroidism and ophthalmopathy. Amplification of TCR beta CDR3 regions was performed using RNA transcripts as template. When the TCR CDR3 underwent first-round RT-PCR, the HTBI primer set was used. TCRdb re-called the multiplex PCR reads with MiXCR, one entry per CDR3 protein. This sample carries more than 300,000 distinct CDR3 sequences, about 18% of them seen once, and the ten largest clones take over 35%. Sequencing used blood. These receptors came from a man aged 18 to 30 with Graves' ophthalmopathy.

This clonotype has a count of ten or more. This chain joins TRBV9 and TRBJ1-1; possible D gene TRBD1, 5 bases. The V gene's germline CDR1 is SGDLS and CDR2 YYNGEE. The germline V and J ends were trimmed by 0 bases and 3 bases, with 12 bases remaining between them. The CDR3 is 15 amino acids. The CDR3 reads CASSVGASGYTEAFF. The DNA of the CDR3 is TGTGCCAGCAGCGTAGGGGCTTCAGGGTACACTGAAGCTTTCTTT. Full variable domain (outside the CDR3, taken from reference TRBV9 and TRBJ1-1): DSGVTQTPKHLITATGQRVTLRCSPRSGDLSVYWYQQSLDQGLQFLIQYYNGEERAKGNILERFSAQQFPDLHSELNLSSLELGDSALYFCASSVGASGYTEAFFGQGTRLTVV.

In its sample, this clonotype was seen a few times. The chain is built from TRBV12-3 or TRBV12-4 and TRBJ2-6, with 9 positions matching TRBD1. V was pared by 5 bases and J by 2 bases, with 1 base of the junction left unmatched. CDR3 length: 15 residues. In DNA form, the CDR3 reads TGTGCCAGCAGTGACAGGGGGGCTGGGGCCAACGTCCTGACTTTC. Its translation is CASSDRGAGANVLTF.

This clonotype showed up many times. The chain couples TRBV12-3 or TRBV12-4 to TRBJ1-2; 10 nucleotides match TRBD1. Trimming cost V 5 bases and J 8 bases; bases outside gene matches: 11. CDR3 length: 15 amino acids. DNA of the CDR3: TGTGCCAGCAGTCCTCCGGGACAGGGGCCGGGAGGCTACACCTTC. This encodes CASSPPGQGPGGYTF.

This sequence joins TRBV6-1 and TRBJ1-2; D possibly corresponds to TRBD1 (5 bases). The CDR3 has 14 residues. V was trimmed by 6 bases and J by 6 bases, leaving 17 bases between them. Germline CDR1 is MNHNS and CDR2 is SASEGT. CDR3 DNA sequence: TGTGCCAGCAGACACCCTGGGGGTTTCCATGGCTACACCTTC. It codes for CASRHPGGFHGYTF.

The V gene is TRBV27, the J gene TRBJ1-2; no clear D. Between the trimmed V and J ends, which lost 3 bases and 0 bases, there was a span of 8 bases. Germline V gene sequence: CDR1 MNHEY, CDR2 SMNVEV (reference sequence). The CDR3 extends over 14 amino acids. The CDR3 spells CASSFRMANYGYTF. DNA for the CDR3: TGTGCCAGCAGTTTTCGAATGGCTAACTATGGCTACACCTTC.

At least ten counts were recorded for this clonotype. The chain carries TRBV2 and TRBJ2-7, with TRBD1 identical over 8 bases. The V gene's germline CDR1 is SNHLY and CDR2 FYNNEI. The CDR3 is made up of 13 amino acids. The V gene end was trimmed by 8 bases and the J gene end by 3 bases; junction bases not matched to a gene: 6. CDR3 nucleotides: TGTGCCAGCGCCCGGACAGGGAACTACGAGCAGTACTTC. Protein sequence: CASARTGNYEQYF.

This clonotype has only a few counts. This chain connects TRBV6-1 to TRBJ1-2; 8 bases match TRBD1. The CDR3 extends over 14 amino acids. Germline V gene data show CDR1 as MNHNS and CDR2 as SASEGT. The J segment lost 5 bases and the V segment lost 6 bases, leaving 8 bases of the junction unmatched. CDR3 DNA: TGTGCCAGCAGGCCCGGGACAGGAGATTATGGCTACACCTTC. Amino acid sequence: CASRPGTGDYGYTF.

The genes are TRBV20-1 and TRBJ2-3, with TRBD2 matching over 10 bases. Looked up from germline, CDR1 is DFQATT and CDR2 is SNEGSKA (reference sequence). V lost 0 bases to trimming and J lost 7 bases; unmatched junction nucleotides: 4. This CDR3 has 14 amino acids. CDR3 in DNA: TGCAGTGCTAGAGAGCCTAGCGGGAGAAATACGCAGTATTTT. Translated: CSAREPSGRNTQYF.

This chain connects TRBV12-3 or TRBV12-4 to TRBJ2-1; 7 nucleotides align to TRBD2. CDR3 length equals 14 residues. V gave up 8 bases and J gave up 5 bases; unmatched junction bases: 9. Here the CDR3 DNA reads TGTGCCAGCTGTTGCGGGAGTGGCGACAATGAGCAGTTCTTC. Its protein is CASCCGSGDNEQFF.

This clonotype was seen many times. This chain links TRBV11-2 with TRBJ2-5; either TRBD1 or TRBD2 may fit D (5 bases each). The V and J ends lost 5 bases and 2 bases respectively, with 12 bases between them. CDR1 and CDR2 from the germline V gene are SGHAT and FQNNGV. The CDR3 is 14 amino acids. CDR3 residues: CASSNSGQQETQYF. The DNA of the CDR3 is TGTGCCAGCAGCAACTCGGGGCAGCAAGAGACCCAGTACTTC.

The V gene is TRBV6-1, the J gene TRBJ1-1, with D tentatively TRBD1 (6 bases). V lost 8 bases, J lost 7 bases, and 11 bases lay in between. Germline V gene sequence: CDR1 MNHNS, CDR2 SASEGT. There are 11 residues in the CDR3. CDR3 DNA sequence: TGTGCCAGCGAGGGGACACGTGAAGCTTTCTTT. Its protein is CASEGTREAFF.

This clonotype has more than one count but fewer than ten. The J gene is TRBJ2-7, the V gene TRBV18, with D possibly being TRBD1 (6 bases). Trimming removed 3 bases at V and 3 bases at J, with 9 bases between. This CDR3 comprises 13 residues. Germline-derived CDR1 and CDR2 are KGHSH and LQKENI. CDR3 DNA sequence: TGTGCCAGCTCACCCAGGGGCTTCTACGAGCAGTACTTC. The encoded protein is CASSPRGFYEQYF.

This clonotype was picked up many times. The CDR3 here is CASSTGPGLNQPQHF. The CDR3, as DNA: TGTGCCAGCAGCACCGGACCGGGACTCAATCAGCCCCAGCATTTT. V usage is TRBV12-3 or TRBV12-4 and J usage is TRBJ1-5; tentative D call: TRBD1 (5 bases). V lost 6 bases and J lost 3, with 15 bases in between. CDR3 size: 15 residues.

This clonotype was detected many times. The chain combines TRBV7-9 with TRBJ2-1, with 15 bases fitting TRBD2. Germline lookup yields CDR1 SEHNR and CDR2 FQNEAQ (reference sequence). This CDR3 comprises 16 residues. V dropped 3 bases and J dropped 9; count of bases not matched to a gene: 6. The CDR3 spells CASSFGTSGGRGEQFF. In DNA form, the CDR3 reads TGTGCCAGCAGCTTCGGGACTAGCGGGGGGCGGGGTGAGCAGTTCTTC.

Remarks on this clonotype: Possible read error: a much larger clone is one base away. The chain recombines TRBV6-1 with TRBJ2-2; 8 bases agree with TRBD1. This CDR3 contains 16 residues. CDR1 is MNHNS and CDR2 is SASEGT in the germline V gene. With V trimmed by 4 bases and J by 3 bases, 7 bases remained unmatched. The CDR3 is CASSGAPGQDTGELFF. The CDR3 coding sequence is TGTGCCAGCAGTGGAGCGCCGGGACAGGACACCGGGGAGCTGTTTTTT.

This chain uses TRBV25-1 with TRBJ2-5; a possible D gene is TRBD1 (6 bases). The germline V gene encodes CDR1 MGHDK and CDR2 SYGVNS. The CDR3 runs to 16 residues. V lost 1 base and J 0 bases, leaving 12 bases between the germline ends. CDR3 bases: TGTGCCAGCAGTGAATTGTCAGGGGTGGACCAAGAGACCCAGTACTTC. The encoded protein is CASSELSGVDQETQYF.

This clonotype has ten or more counts. The rearrangement uses TRBV9 and TRBJ1-1, with 7 nucleotides matching TRBD1. Losses at the gene ends were 2 bases for V and 3 bases for J; bases not matched to a gene: 7. The CDR3 totals 15 residues. The germline gives CDR1 SGDLS, CDR2 YYNGEE. CDR3 region: CASSVHLTGHTEAFF. DNA of the CDR3: TGTGCCAGCAGCGTTCACTTGACAGGGCACACTGAAGCTTTCTTT.

This clonotype was counted only a few times. The chain links TRBV19 to TRBJ1-5; 7 bases map to TRBD1. The germline gives CDR1 LNHDA, CDR2 SQIVND (reference sequence). The CDR3 totals 15 residues. V trimming: 3 bases; J trimming: 6 bases; junction bases outside the gene matches: 8. The CDR3 nucleotides read TGTGCCAGTAGTATTCTGACAGGGCTTAGTCAGCCCCAGCATTTT. Translated, it gives CASSILTGLSQPQHF.

This clonotype was detected many times. This rearrangement joins TRBV11-1 to TRBJ1-1; D is possibly TRBD1 (6 bases). The CDR3 contains 14 residues. Germline lookup yields CDR1 SGHAT and CDR2 FQDESV (reference sequence). The V gene lost 3 bases and the J gene lost 3 bases, with 11 bases spanning the gap. The CDR3 protein is CASSFGRGDTEAFF. The DNA of the CDR3 is TGTGCCAGCAGCTTCGGTAGGGGGGACACTGAAGCTTTCTTT.

The CDR3 DNA reads TGTGCCAGCAGCTGGACTAGCGGGGGGGGCAATGAGCAGTTCTTC. Protein: CASSWTSGGGNEQFF. This rearrangement joins TRBV12-3 or TRBV12-4 to TRBJ2-1; 15 bases agree with TRBD2. Trimming took 6 bases from V and 6 from J; bases not matched to a gene: 3. The length of the CDR3 is 15 residues.

A remark on this clonotype: A single base separates this from a much larger clone, so it may be a read error. The chain combines TRBV6-1 with TRBJ2-3, with TRBD1 matching 7 bases. Germline loops: CDR1 MNHNS, CDR2 SASEGT. CDR3 size: 15 residues. V was clipped by 3 bases and J by 5 bases; unmatched bases: 8. The CDR3 DNA is TGTGCCAGCAGTGATTTGCTACAGGGGATAGATACGCAGTATTTT. This gives the protein CASSDLLQGIDTQYF.

This clonotype came up many times. CDR3 DNA sequence: TGTGCCAGCAGCTTAGAAATTAGGGGCGAGCAGTACTTC. It encodes CASSLEIRGEQYF. The V call is TRBV11-2, the J call TRBJ2-7; weak D call: TRBD1 (5 bases). The V gene's germline CDR1 is SGHAT and CDR2 FQNNGV. The CDR3 runs to 13 residues. V lost 0 bases to trimming and J lost 6 bases, with 9 bases between them.

The chain joins TRBV7-6 to TRBJ1-3; D is undetermined. The germline V and J ends were trimmed by 5 bases and 4 bases, with 12 bases remaining between them. The CDR3 has 14 residues. The germline V gene has CDR1 SGHVS and CDR2 FNYEAQ. CDR3 sequence (DNA): TGTGCCAGCAGCCCAAACAGTGACGGAAACACCATATATTTT. Its translation is CASSPNSDGNTIYF.

This clonotype has a handful of counts. V is TRBV25-1 and J is TRBJ1-1, with D perhaps matching TRBD1 (5 bases). This CDR3 is 15 amino acids long. V lost 5 bases to trimming and J lost 0 bases, with 13 bases between them. Germline CDR1 is MGHDK and CDR2 is SYGVNS. CDR3 loop: CASSFRTSMNTEAFF. The CDR3 region has the DNA TGTGCCAGCAGTTTCCGGACAAGCATGAACACTGAAGCTTTCTTT.

The chain links TRBV10-3 to TRBJ1-4; possibly TRBD1 for D (5 bases). The CDR3 length is 14 residues. The V end lost 7 bases, the J end lost 7 bases, and 16 bases lay between the germline ends. Germline CDR1 is ENHRY and CDR2 is SYGVKD. The CDR3 nucleotides are TGTGCCATCAACGACATCCCGGGGGGTGAAAAACTGTTTTTT. This sequence encodes CAINDIPGGEKLFF.

This clonotype was observed many times. The chain employs TRBV4-1 and TRBJ2-3; a weak D match, TRBD2 (5 bases). The germline V gene has CDR1 MGHRA and CDR2 YSYEKL. The CDR3 contains 14 residues. V gave up 4 bases and J gave up 2 bases, with 10 bases separating them. This CDR3 is CASSLTGFTDTQYF. The CDR3 nucleotides read TGCGCCAGCAGCCTGACGGGGTTCACAGATACGCAGTATTTT.

This clonotype came up many times. The chain is built from TRBV12-3 or TRBV12-4 and TRBJ1-2; D gene ambiguous. The CDR3 extends over 15 amino acids. The germline V and J ends were trimmed by 7 bases and 6 bases, with 21 bases remaining between them. The CDR3 here is CASTLPRGGLDGYTF. The CDR3 DNA sequence: TGTGCCAGCACCCTTCCCCGCGGCGGCTTAGATGGCTACACCTTC.

This clonotype was seen a few times. The chain links TRBV27 to TRBJ1-5, with 7 bases identical to TRBD1. Looked up from germline, CDR1 is MNHEY and CDR2 is SMNVEV (reference sequence). The CDR3 length is 17 residues. After removal of 2 bases from V and 3 bases from J, the junction contained 10 bases not matched to a gene. The CDR3 loop is CASSLKPTGEANQPQHF. CDR3 nucleotide sequence: TGTGCCAGCAGTTTAAAACCCACAGGGGAGGCCAATCAGCCCCAGCATTTT.

The CDR3 protein is CATGDGETQYF. The CDR3 DNA follows: TGTGCCACCGGAGATGGAGAGACCCAGTACTTC. The V call is TRBV24-1, the J call TRBJ2-5; no clear D. Trimming pared 9 bases from V and 4 bases from J, leaving 8 bases between. This CDR3 has 11 amino acids. Germline-derived CDR1 and CDR2 are KGHDR and SFDVKD.

This clonotype has a handful of counts. The chain recombines TRBV18 with TRBJ1-5, with D perhaps TRBD1 (5 bases). Trimming stripped 5 bases from V and 4 bases from J, with 18 bases between. The CDR3 is 16 residues long. Germline V gene lookup returns CDR1 KGHSH and CDR2 LQKENI. The CDR3 sequence: CASSSPPGTRNQPQHF. CDR3 bases: TGTGCCAGCTCATCGCCCCCTGGGACCAGAAATCAGCCCCAGCATTTT.